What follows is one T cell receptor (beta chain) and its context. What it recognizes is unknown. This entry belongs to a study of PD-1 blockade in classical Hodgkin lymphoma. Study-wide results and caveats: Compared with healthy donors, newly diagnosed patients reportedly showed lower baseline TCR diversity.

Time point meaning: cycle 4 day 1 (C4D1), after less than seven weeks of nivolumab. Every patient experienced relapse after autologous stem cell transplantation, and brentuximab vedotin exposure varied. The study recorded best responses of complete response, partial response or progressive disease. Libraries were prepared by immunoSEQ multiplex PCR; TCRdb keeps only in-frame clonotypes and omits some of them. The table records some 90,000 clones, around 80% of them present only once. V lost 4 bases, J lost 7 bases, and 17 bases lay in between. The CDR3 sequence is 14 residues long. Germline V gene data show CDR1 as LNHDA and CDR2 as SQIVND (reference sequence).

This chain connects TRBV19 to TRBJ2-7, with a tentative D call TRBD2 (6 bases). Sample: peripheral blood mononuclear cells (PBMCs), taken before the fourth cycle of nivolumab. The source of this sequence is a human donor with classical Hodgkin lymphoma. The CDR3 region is CASSSGWGEPEQYF. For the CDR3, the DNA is TGTGCCAGTAGTAGCGGCTGGGGGGAACCTGAGCAGTACTTC.